This TCR beta chain came from a study of blood T cell repertoires in COVID-19. Turning to the study itself: Sample material is recorded as cDNA or gDNA derived from T cells, B-cell-depleted T cells, or PBMCs.

The germline V gene encodes CDR1 DFQATT and CDR2 SNEGSKA (reference sequence). The CDR3 contains 11 residues. The V gene lost 6 bases and the J gene lost 9 bases, with 12 bases spanning the gap. Original analysis: Amplification of reference gene primers provided the estimated nucleated cell counts. The assay was immunoSEQ multiplex PCR, and TCRdb's table has in-frame clones only and misses some. V and J calls and clone size come straight from that table; D and trimming were deduced from the DNA. The sample records 150,000 to 200,000 clones, around 82% being singletons. This chain uses TRBV20-1 with TRBJ1-5, with D perhaps matching TRBD1 (6 bases). The TCR originated in a man in his fifties or sixties with active or convalescent COVID-19. The specimen sequenced was peripheral blood. The CDR3 protein is CSAGGQGPQHF. DNA for the CDR3: TGCAGTGCGGGGGGGCAAGGGCCCCAGCATTTT.